This TCR beta chain appears in the sequencing data of a study of Graves' ophthalmopathy and Graves' hyperthyroidism. Study overall: Sampling took place at initial diagnosis, with peripheral blood obtained before any treatment.

Turning to this clonotype: Its antigen is still unknown.

The germline V and J ends were trimmed by 9 bases and 6 bases, with 14 bases remaining between them. The length of the CDR3 is 12 residues. Germline V CDR1 and CDR2: MDHEN, SYDVKM. Whole-study findings and limits: In blood, most expanded thyroid clonotypes above 0.001 frequency were also detected. A model of 13 signatures distinguished ophthalmopathy from stable hyperthyroidism at about 86% sensitivity and 81.08% specificity.

The authors amplified TCR beta CDR3 regions from RNA transcripts. An opening RT-PCR round employed HTBI primers and preceded a second-round multiplex PCR. Each CDR3 protein gets one entry after TCRdb re-called the multiplex PCR reads with MiXCR. This sample has 150,000 to 200,000 distinct CDR3 sequences, with about two fifths found just once. The chain employs TRBV28 and TRBJ1-2; the D gene is possibly TRBD1 (5 bases). The sequence was collected from a man younger than 40 with Graves' ophthalmopathy. The sample was peripheral blood. The CDR3 DNA follows: TGTGCCAGTCGGCAGGGATGGGATGGCTACACCTTC. Translation gives CASRQGWDGYTF.